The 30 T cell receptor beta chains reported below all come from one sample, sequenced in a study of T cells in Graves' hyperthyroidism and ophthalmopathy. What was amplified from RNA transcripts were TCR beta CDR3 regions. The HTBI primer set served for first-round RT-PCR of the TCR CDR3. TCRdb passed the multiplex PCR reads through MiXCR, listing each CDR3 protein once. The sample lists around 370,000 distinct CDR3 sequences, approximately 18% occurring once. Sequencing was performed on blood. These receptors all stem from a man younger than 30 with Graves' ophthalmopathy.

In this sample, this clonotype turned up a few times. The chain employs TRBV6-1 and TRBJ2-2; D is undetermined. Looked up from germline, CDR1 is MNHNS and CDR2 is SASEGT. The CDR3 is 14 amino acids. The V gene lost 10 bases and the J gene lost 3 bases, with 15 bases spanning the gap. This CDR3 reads CAISGDPDTGELFF. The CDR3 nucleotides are TGTGCCATCTCAGGCGATCCGGACACCGGGGAGCTGTTTTTT.

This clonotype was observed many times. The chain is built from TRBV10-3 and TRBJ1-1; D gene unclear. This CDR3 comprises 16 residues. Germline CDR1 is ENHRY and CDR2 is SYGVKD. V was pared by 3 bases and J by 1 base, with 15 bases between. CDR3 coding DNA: TGTGCCATCAGTGACCTTCCCGCCGGGCAGAACACTGAAGCTTTCTTT. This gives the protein CAISDLPAGQNTEAFF.

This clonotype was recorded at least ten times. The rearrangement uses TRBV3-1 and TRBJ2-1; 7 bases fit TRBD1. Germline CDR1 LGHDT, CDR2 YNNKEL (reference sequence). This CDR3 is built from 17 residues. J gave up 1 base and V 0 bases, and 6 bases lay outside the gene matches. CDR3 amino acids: CASSQDPTGSSYNEQFF. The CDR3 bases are TGTGCCAGCAGCCAAGACCCGACAGGGTCTTCCTACAATGAGCAGTTCTTC.

The CDR3 nucleotides are TGTGCCAGCAGTGAAAAGGGCGGACAGGGGGCTTTCTCTCAGCCCCAGCATTTT. It is translated as CASSEKGGQGAFSQPQHF. V is TRBV6-1 and J is TRBJ1-5; TRBD1 matches 11 bases. V gave up 2 bases and J gave up 6 bases; unmatched junction bases: 12. The CDR3 is 18 amino acids. CDR1 MNHNS and CDR2 SASEGT come from the germline V gene.

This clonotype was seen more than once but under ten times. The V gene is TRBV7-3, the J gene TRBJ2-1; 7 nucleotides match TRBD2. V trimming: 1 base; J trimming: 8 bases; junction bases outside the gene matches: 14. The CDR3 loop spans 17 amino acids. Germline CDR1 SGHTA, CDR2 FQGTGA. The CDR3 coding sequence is TGTGCCAGCAGCTTAAAGGCCCTAGCGGACCCATCCCATGAGCAGTTCTTC. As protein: CASSLKALADPSHEQFF.

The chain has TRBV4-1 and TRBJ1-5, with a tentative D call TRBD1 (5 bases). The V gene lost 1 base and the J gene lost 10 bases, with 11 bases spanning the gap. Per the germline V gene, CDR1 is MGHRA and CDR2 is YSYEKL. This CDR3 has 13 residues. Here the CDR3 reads CASSQAPGNPQHF. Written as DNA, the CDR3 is TGCGCCAGCAGCCAAGCTCCAGGGAATCCCCAGCATTTT.

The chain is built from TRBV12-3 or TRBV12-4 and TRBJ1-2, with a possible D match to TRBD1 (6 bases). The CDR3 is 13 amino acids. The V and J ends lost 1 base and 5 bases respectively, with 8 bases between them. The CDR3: CASSLVGAYGYTF. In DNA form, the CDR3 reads TGTGCCAGCAGTTTAGTGGGGGCGTATGGCTACACCTTC.

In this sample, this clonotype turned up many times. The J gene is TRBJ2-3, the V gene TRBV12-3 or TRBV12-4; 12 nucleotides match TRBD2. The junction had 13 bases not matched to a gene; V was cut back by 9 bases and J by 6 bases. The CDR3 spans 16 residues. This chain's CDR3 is CASTTGASGGADTQYF. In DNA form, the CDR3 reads TGTGCCAGTACGACTGGGGCTAGCGGGGGGGCCGATACGCAGTATTTT.

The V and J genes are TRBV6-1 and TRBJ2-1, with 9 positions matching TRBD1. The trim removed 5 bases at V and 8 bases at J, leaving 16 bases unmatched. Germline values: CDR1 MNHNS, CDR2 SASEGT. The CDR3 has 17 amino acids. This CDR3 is CASSTLDRGGGKDEQFF. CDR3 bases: TGTGCCAGCAGTACACTGGACAGGGGCGGTGGGAAAGATGAGCAGTTCTTC.

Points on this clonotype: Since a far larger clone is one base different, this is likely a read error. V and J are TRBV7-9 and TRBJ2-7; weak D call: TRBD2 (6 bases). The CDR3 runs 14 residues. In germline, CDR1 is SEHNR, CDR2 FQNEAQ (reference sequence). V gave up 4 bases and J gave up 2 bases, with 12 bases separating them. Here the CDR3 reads CASSSGGGTYEQYF. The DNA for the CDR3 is TGTGCCAGCAGCTCGGGCGGCGGGACCTACGAGCAGTACTTC.

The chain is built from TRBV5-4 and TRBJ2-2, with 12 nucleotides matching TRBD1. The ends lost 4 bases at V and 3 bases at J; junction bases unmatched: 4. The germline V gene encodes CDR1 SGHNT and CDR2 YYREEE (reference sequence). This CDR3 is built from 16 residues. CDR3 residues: CASSDGTGGDTGELFF. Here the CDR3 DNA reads TGTGCCAGCAGCGACGGGACAGGGGGCGACACCGGGGAGCTGTTTTTT.

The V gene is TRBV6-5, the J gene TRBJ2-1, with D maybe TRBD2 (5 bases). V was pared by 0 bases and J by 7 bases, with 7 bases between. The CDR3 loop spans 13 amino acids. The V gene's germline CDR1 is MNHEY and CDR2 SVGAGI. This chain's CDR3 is CASSYSWRNEQFF. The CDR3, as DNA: TGTGCCAGCAGTTACTCGTGGAGGAATGAGCAGTTCTTC.

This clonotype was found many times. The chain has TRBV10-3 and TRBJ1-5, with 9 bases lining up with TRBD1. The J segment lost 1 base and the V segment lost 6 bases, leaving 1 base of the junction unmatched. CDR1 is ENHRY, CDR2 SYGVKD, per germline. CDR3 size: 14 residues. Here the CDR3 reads CAIRGQGSNQPQHF. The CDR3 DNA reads TGTGCCATCAGGGGACAGGGCAGCAATCAGCCCCAGCATTTT.

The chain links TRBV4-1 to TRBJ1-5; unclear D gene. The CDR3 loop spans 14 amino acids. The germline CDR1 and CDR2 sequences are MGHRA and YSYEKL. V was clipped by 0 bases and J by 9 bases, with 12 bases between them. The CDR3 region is CASSQDKGAVPQHF. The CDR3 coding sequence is TGCGCCAGCAGCCAAGATAAAGGAGCCGTGCCCCAGCATTTT.

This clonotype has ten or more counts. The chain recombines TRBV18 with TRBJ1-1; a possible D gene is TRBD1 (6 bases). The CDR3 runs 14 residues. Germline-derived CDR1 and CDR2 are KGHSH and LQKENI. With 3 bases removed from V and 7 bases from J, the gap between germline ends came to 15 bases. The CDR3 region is CASSPKQGTGEAFF. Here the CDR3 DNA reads TGTGCCAGCTCACCTAAACAGGGAACCGGTGAAGCTTTCTTT.

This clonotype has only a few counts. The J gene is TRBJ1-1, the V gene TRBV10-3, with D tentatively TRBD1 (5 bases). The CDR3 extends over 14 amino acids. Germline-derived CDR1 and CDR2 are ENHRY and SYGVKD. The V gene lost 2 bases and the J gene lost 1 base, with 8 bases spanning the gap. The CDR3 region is CAISEGGRNTEAFF. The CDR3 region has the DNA TGTGCCATCAGTGAGGGGGGACGGAACACTGAAGCTTTCTTT.

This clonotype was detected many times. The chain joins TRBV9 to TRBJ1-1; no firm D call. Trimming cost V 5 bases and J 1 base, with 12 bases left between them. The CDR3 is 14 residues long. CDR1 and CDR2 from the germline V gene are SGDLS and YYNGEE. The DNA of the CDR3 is TGTGCCAGCAGTTTGTCTTGGGGGAACACTGAAGCTTTCTTT. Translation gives CASSLSWGNTEAFF.

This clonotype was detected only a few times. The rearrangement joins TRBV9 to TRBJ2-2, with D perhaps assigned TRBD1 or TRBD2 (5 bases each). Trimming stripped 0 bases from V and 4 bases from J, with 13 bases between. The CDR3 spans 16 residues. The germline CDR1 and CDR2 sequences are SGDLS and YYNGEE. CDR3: CASSVVGATGTGELFF. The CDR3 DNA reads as TGTGCCAGCAGCGTAGTCGGGGCAACGGGCACCGGGGAGCTGTTTTTT. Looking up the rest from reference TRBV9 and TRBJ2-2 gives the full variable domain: DSGVTQTPKHLITATGQRVTLRCSPRSGDLSVYWYQQSLDQGLQFLIQYYNGEERAKGNILERFSAQQFPDLHSELNLSSLELGDSALYFCASSVVGATGTGELFFGEGSRLTVL.

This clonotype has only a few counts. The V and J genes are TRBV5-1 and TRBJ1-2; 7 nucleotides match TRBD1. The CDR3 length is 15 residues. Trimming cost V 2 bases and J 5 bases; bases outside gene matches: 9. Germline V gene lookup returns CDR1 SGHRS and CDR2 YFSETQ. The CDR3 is CASSFATGIIYGYTF. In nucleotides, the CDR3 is TGCGCCAGCAGCTTTGCGACAGGGATAATTTATGGCTACACCTTC.

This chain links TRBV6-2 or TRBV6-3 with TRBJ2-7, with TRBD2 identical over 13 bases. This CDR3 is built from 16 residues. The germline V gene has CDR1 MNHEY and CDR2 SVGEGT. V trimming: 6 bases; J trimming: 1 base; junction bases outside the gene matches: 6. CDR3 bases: TGTGCCAGCAGCCCGACTAGCGGGGGGAATTCCTACGAGCAGTACTTC. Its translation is CASSPTSGGNSYEQYF.

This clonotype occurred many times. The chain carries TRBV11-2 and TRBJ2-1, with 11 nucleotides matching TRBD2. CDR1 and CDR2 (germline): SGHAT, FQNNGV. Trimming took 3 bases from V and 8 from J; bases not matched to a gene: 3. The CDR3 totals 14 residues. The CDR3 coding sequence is TGTGCCAGCAGCTTTAGCGGGGGGGGGGATGAGCAGTTCTTC. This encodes CASSFSGGGDEQFF.

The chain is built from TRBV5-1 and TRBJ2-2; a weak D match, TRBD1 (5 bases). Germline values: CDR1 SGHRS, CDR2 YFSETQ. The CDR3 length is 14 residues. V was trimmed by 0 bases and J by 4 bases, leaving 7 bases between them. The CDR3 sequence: CASSLGTLTGELFF. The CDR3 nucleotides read TGCGCCAGCAGCTTGGGGACACTCACCGGGGAGCTGTTTTTT.

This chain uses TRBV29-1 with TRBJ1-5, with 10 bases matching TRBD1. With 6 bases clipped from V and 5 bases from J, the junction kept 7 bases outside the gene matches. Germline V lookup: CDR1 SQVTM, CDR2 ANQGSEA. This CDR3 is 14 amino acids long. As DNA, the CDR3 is TGCAGCGTCACCGGGACAGGGGCCGATCAGCCCCAGCATTTT. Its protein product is CSVTGTGADQPQHF. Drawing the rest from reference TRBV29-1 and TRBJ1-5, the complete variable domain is SAVISQKPSRDICQRGTSLTIQCQVDSQVTMMFWYRQQPGQSLTLIATANQGSEATYESGFVIDKFPISRPNLTFSTLTVSNMSPEDSSIYLCSVTGTGADQPQHFGDGTRLSIL.

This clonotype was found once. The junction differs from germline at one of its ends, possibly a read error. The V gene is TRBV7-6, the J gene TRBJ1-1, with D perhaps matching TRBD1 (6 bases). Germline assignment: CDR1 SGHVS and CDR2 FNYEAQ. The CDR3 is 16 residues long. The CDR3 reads CASSPTRVGGRPEAFF. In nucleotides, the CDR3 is TGTGCCAGCAGCCCCACCCGGGTAGGGGGAAGGCCTGAGGCTTTCTTT.

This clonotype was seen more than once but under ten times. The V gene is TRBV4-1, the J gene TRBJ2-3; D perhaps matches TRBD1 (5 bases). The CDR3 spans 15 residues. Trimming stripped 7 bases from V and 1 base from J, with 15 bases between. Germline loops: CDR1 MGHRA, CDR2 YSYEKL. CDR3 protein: CASKGPGIGTDTQYF. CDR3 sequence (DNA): TGCGCCAGCAAAGGACCAGGGATCGGCACAGATACGCAGTATTTT.

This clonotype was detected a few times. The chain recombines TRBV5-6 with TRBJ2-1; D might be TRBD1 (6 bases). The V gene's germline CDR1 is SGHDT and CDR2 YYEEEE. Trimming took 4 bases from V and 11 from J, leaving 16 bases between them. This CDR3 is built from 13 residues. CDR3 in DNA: TGTGCCAGCAGCAGAAGACAGGATTCTAAGCAGTTCTTC. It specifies CASSRRQDSKQFF.

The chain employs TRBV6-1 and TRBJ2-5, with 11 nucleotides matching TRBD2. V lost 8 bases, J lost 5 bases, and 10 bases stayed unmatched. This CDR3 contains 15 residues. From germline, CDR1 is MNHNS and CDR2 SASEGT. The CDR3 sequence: CASGISGGGAETQYF. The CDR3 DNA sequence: TGTGCCAGCGGGATTAGCGGGGGGGGGGCGGAGACCCAGTACTTC.

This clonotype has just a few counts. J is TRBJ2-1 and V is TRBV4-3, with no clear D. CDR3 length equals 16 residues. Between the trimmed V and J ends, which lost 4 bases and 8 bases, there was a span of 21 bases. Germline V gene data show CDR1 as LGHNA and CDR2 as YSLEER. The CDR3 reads CASSPRQVDGLDEQFF. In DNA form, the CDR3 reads TGCGCCAGCAGCCCCCGGCAGGTGGACGGGCTGGATGAGCAGTTCTTC.

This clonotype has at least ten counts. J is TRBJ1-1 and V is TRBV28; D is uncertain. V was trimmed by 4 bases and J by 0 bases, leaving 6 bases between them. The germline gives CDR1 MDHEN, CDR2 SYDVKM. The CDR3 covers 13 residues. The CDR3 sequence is CASSSHLNTEAFF. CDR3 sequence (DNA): TGTGCCAGCAGTTCTCACTTGAACACTGAAGCTTTCTTT.

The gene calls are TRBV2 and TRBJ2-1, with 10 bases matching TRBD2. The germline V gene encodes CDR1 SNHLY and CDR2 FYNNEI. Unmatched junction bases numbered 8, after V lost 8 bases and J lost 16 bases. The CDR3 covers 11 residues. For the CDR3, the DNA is TGTGCCAGCCGGTTGAGCGGGGGGGGATTCTTC. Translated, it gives CASRLSGGGFF.